The 28 T cell receptor beta chains presented below share a single source sample, sequenced in a study of T-cell reconstitution after alpha-beta-depleted transplantation in children (dated by TCRdb to the mid-2010s). The treatment or condition label corresponds to: allogeneic hematopoietic cell transplantation with graft depleted of TCRalphabeta T cells and CD19 B cells. Libraries were made using PCR. These reads were obtained on an Illumina HiSeq 2500. TCR libraries were prepared with molecular barcoding, using unique molecular identifiers to normalize TCRbeta repertoire quantification. TCRdb applied fastp at Q25 and MiXCR to the public reads, then kept only in-frame beta chains. Each record represents a unique CDR3 protein, reported with the most common genes and DNA among its rows. The sample profile shows hundreds of thousands of distinct CDR3 sequences; 10% to 15% of them were found once. The ten most abundant clones make up about 2.2% of the sample.

The material was PBMCs, mostly from graft donor cells, obtained 360 days after TCRalphabeta/CD19-depleted stem cell transplant. The receptors shown here come from a male patient aged 5 to 17 who had a stem cell transplant for acute myeloid leukemia, so the T cells may come from the graft donor.

This clonotype was picked up a small number of times. The J gene is TRBJ2-5, the V gene TRBV25-1; 9 nucleotides match TRBD1. The V segment lost 4 bases and the J segment 7 bases; nucleotides outside the gene matches: 7. Germline lookup yields CDR1 MGHDK and CDR2 SYGVNS. The CDR3 runs to 14 residues. For the CDR3, the DNA is TGTGCCAGCAGTGTTGGACAGGGGCGGGGGACCCAGTACTTC. It codes for CASSVGQGRGTQYF.

This clonotype was recorded only once. This may arise from a read error, as a much more abundant clone is one base away. Lacking the conserved final phenylalanine or tryptophan, this CDR3 likely reflects a read error. This rearrangement joins TRBV28 to TRBJ2-3; 14 nucleotides match TRBD2. The CDR3 has 18 amino acids. J lost 5 bases, V lost 5 bases, and 12 bases had no gene match. Germline loops: CDR1 MDHEN, CDR2 SYDVKM. This CDR3 is CASSPRLGLAGVGDTQYL. Written as DNA, the CDR3 is TGTGCCAGCAGTCCTCGGCTGGGACTAGCGGGAGTAGGAGATACGCAGTATCTT.

This clonotype was counted between two and nine times. The chain combines TRBV29-1 with TRBJ2-1; either TRBD1 or TRBD2 may supply D (5 bases each). Between the trimmed V and J ends, which lost 4 bases and 5 bases, there was a span of 21 bases. This CDR3 comprises 16 residues. Looked up from germline, CDR1 is SQVTM and CDR2 is ANQGSEA. The CDR3 DNA sequence: TGCAGCGTTGGGGCACGTACGGGACGCAAAAACAATGAGCAGTTCTTC. The encoded protein is CSVGARTGRKNNEQFF.

This clonotype occurred a few times. V gene TRBV12-3 or TRBV12-4 combines with J gene TRBJ2-7, with TRBD1 matching 7 bases. V dropped 6 bases and J dropped 4; count of bases not matched to a gene: 3. CDR3 length equals 12 residues. This chain's CDR3 is CASRLQGYEQYF. The CDR3, as DNA: TGTGCCAGCAGATTACAGGGGTACGAGCAGTACTTC.

The count of this clonotype is one. A much larger clone differs by one base, so this may be a read error. The V and J genes are TRBV27 and TRBJ2-1, with 12 bases aligning to TRBD2. Germline values: CDR1 MNHEY, CDR2 SMNVEV (reference sequence). The CDR3 spans 16 residues. DNA of the CDR3: TGTGGCAGCAGCCCAGGGACTAGCGGGCAATACAATGAGCAGTTCTTC. It yields the protein CGSSPGTSGQYNEQFF.

The chain joins TRBV27 to TRBJ2-7, with D perhaps TRBD1 (6 bases). The length of the CDR3 is 16 residues. Germline V gives CDR1 MNHEY, CDR2 SMNVEV (reference sequence). Deletions cut 8 bases from V and 2 bases from J, with 22 bases between. CDR3 bases: TGTGCCAGCCCCAAGCCCAAACGCAGGGACACCTACGAGCAGTACTTC. Translating it yields CASPKPKRRDTYEQYF.

In this sample, this clonotype turned up a few times. CDR3 nucleotide sequence: TGTGCCAGCAGCCCGCTTGGCAGGGCAAGGGAGCAGTTCTTC. It translates to CASSPLGRAREQFF. The chain has TRBV14 and TRBJ2-1, with a weak D call TRBD1 (5 bases). The CDR3 covers 14 residues. V lost 4 bases and J lost 10, with 17 bases in between. CDR1 and CDR2 from the germline V gene are SGHDN and FVKESK.

This chain joins TRBV28 and TRBJ1-1; TRBD1 matches 11 bases. Germline V gene data show CDR1 as MDHEN and CDR2 as SYDVKM. The junction had 8 bases not matched to a gene; V was cut back by 6 bases and J by 11 bases. This CDR3 contains 13 residues. The CDR3 nucleotides are TGTGCCAGCAGATTGTGGGACAGGGGGGATGCTTTCTTT. Its protein product is CASRLWDRGDAFF.

This clonotype was seen repeatedly, ten times or more. CDR3 protein: CASSPTGQVINEQFF. The CDR3 coding sequence is TGTGCCAGCAGCCCGACCGGACAGGTTATCAATGAGCAGTTCTTC. The chain uses TRBV5-5 and TRBJ2-1; 7 nucleotides match TRBD1. V lost 4 bases and J lost 6; bases outside the gene matches: 10. Germline V lookup: CDR1 SGHKS, CDR2 YYEKEE (reference sequence). The CDR3 contains 15 residues.

The chain uses TRBV29-1 and TRBJ1-5; tentatively, D is TRBD1 (5 bases). Germline CDR1 reads SQVTM; CDR2 reads ANQGSEA. The CDR3 consists of 12 residues. Trimming pared 6 bases from V and 0 bases from J, leaving 6 bases between. This CDR3 is CSVQDSNQPQHF. The CDR3, as DNA: TGCAGCGTACAGGATAGCAATCAGCCCCAGCATTTT.

As regards this clonotype: No conserved phenylalanine or tryptophan is present at the end of the CDR3, so a read error is the likely explanation. This chain links TRBV29-1 with TRBJ1-2; TRBD1 matches at 8 bases. Germline lookup yields CDR1 SQVTM and CDR2 ANQGSEA. V dropped 0 bases and J dropped 2; count of bases not matched to a gene: 5. The CDR3 loop spans 15 amino acids. The CDR3 nucleotides are TGCAGCGTTGAAGACTCGACAGGGGCCAACTATGGCTACACCGTC. Amino acid sequence: CSVEDSTGANYGYTV.

This clonotype was recorded at least ten times. The chain couples TRBV5-4 to TRBJ2-3; 10 nucleotides agree with TRBD1. The germline V gene has CDR1 SGHNT and CDR2 YYREEE (reference sequence). This CDR3 comprises 15 residues. J was trimmed by 2 bases and V by 4 bases; bases with no gene match: 4. As DNA, the CDR3 is TGTGCCAGCAGCGACGGGACAGGGGCCACAGATACGCAGTATTTT. This codes for CASSDGTGATDTQYF.

This sequence joins TRBV18 and TRBJ2-7; 8 bases match TRBD2. Germline V gene sequence: CDR1 KGHSH, CDR2 LQKENI. CDR3 length: 17 residues. The V and J ends lost 3 bases and 1 base, in that order; junction bases with no gene match: 11. The CDR3 sequence: CASSPRISGRPSYEQYF. The CDR3 nucleotides read TGTGCCAGCTCACCTCGGATAAGCGGGAGACCATCCTACGAGCAGTACTTC.

This clonotype was recorded a few times. V is TRBV18 and J is TRBJ2-3; no firm D call. V was trimmed by 5 bases and J by 3 bases, leaving 9 bases between them. Per germline, CDR1 KGHSH and CDR2 LQKENI. The CDR3 totals 13 residues. The CDR3 loop reads CASSSMGTDTQYF. CDR3 DNA sequence: TGTGCCAGCTCATCTATGGGAACAGATACGCAGTATTTT. The variable domain in full, completed from reference TRBV18 and TRBJ2-3, reads NAGVMQNPRHLVRRRGQEARLRCSPMKGHSHVYWYRQLPEEGLKFMVYLQKENIIDESGMPKERFSAEFPKEGPSILRIQQVVRGDSAAYFCASSSMGTDTQYFGPGTRLTVL.

This sequence joins TRBV12-3 or TRBV12-4 and TRBJ2-5; tentatively, D is TRBD1 (6 bases). The V gene lost 6 bases and the J gene lost 5 bases, with 13 bases spanning the gap. This CDR3 comprises 13 residues. CDR3 sequence reads: CASSPGQLETQYF. The CDR3 region has the DNA TGTGCCAGCAGCCCCGGACAGTTGGAGACCCAGTACTTC.

This clonotype was observed many times. V usage is TRBV20-1 and J usage is TRBJ2-1; D is unresolved. Germline assignment: CDR1 DFQATT and CDR2 SNEGSKA (reference sequence). Trimming took off 2 bases at V and 2 bases at J, with 10 bases between the two ends. CDR3 length equals 14 residues. This CDR3 is CSARLSRAYNEQFF. CDR3 DNA sequence: TGCAGTGCTAGACTATCGAGAGCCTACAATGAGCAGTTCTTC.

The chain employs TRBV5-1 and TRBJ1-1; 10 bases align to TRBD1. Germline lookup yields CDR1 SGHRS and CDR2 YFSETQ. This CDR3 region has 15 residues. Germline trimming cut 5 bases from V and 4 bases from J; bases unmatched to any gene: 8. CDR3 loop: CASRHPGQGSTEAFF. The CDR3 DNA reads TGCGCCAGCAGGCATCCGGGACAGGGGAGCACTGAAGCTTTCTTT.

There are many counts of this clonotype. The chain combines TRBV10-3 with TRBJ2-7; a weak D match, TRBD1 (5 bases). The CDR3 has 13 amino acids. V was trimmed by 7 bases and J by 0 bases, leaving 10 bases between them. The germline V gene has CDR1 ENHRY and CDR2 SYGVKD. CDR3 bases: TGTGCCATCATGGTGACAGCCTCCTACGAGCAGTACTTC. This codes for CAIMVTASYEQYF.

This clonotype was seen only a few times. The chain recombines TRBV28 with TRBJ2-3; 7 bases align to TRBD1. V was pared by 6 bases and J by 4 bases, with 16 bases of the junction left unmatched. CDR1 and CDR2 from the germline V gene are MDHEN and SYDVKM. The CDR3 runs to 17 residues. CDR3 DNA: TGTGCCAGCAGGTCCGAGGGGGCGCCTTCCCCAGCAGATACGCAGTATTTT. Residues: CASRSEGAPSPADTQYF.

This clonotype has just a few counts. This sequence joins TRBV20-1 and TRBJ1-1; TRBD1 is a possible D gene (6 bases). The CDR3 contains 13 residues. Deletions cut 6 bases from V and 3 bases from J, with 14 bases between. Germline CDR1 is DFQATT and CDR2 is SNEGSKA (reference sequence). CDR3 nucleotides: TGCAGTGCATACCCAGGGGCATACACTGAAGCTTTCTTT. This sequence encodes CSAYPGAYTEAFF.

The genes are TRBV7-2 and TRBJ2-3; D gene uncertain. This CDR3 spans 14 amino acids. Trimming cost V 5 bases and J 2 bases, with 11 bases left between them. Germline lookup yields CDR1 SGHTA and CDR2 FQGNSA. DNA of the CDR3: TGTGCCAGCAGCCTTCTTTATCCCACAGATACGCAGTATTTT. Encoded protein: CASSLLYPTDTQYF.

This clonotype occurred a few times. The DNA of the CDR3 is TGTGCCAGCAGCCCTACCCACCCACGAGTGTACTTC. Its translation is CASSPTHPRVYF. The rearrangement links TRBV12-3 or TRBV12-4 to TRBJ2-7; no clear D. The CDR3 length is 12 residues. V was shortened by 6 bases and J by 12 bases, with 18 bases between the two germline ends.

The sample holds many counts of this clonotype. The J gene is TRBJ2-1, the V gene TRBV5-6; perhaps TRBD2 as D (7 bases). The CDR3 contains 17 residues. V was clipped by 4 bases and J by 3 bases, with 20 bases between them. Germline lookup yields CDR1 SGHDT and CDR2 YYEEEE. Here the CDR3 DNA reads TGTGCCAGCAGCCCTAGCCCTCTAGGGGGGGGCTACAATGAGCAGTTCTTC. This encodes CASSPSPLGGGYNEQFF.

This clonotype has more than one count but fewer than ten. This chain joins TRBV20-1 and TRBJ2-1, with TRBD2 matching over 12 bases. Germline CDR1 reads DFQATT; CDR2 reads SNEGSKA (reference sequence). This CDR3 comprises 15 residues. With 6 bases clipped from V and 7 bases from J, the junction kept 10 bases outside the gene matches. The CDR3 DNA reads TGCAGTGCCATCCCGCTAGCGGGAGGGCGGAATGAGCAGTTCTTC. Translating gives CSAIPLAGGRNEQFF.

This clonotype was counted between two and nine times. The chain has TRBV7-8 and TRBJ1-2; 7 nucleotides match TRBD1. Trimming cost V 2 bases and J 2 bases; bases outside gene matches: 5. This CDR3 region has 15 residues. The germline V gene has CDR1 SGHVS and CDR2 FQNEAQ. The CDR3 nucleotides read TGTGCCAGCAGCTTATCGTTGACAGGGAACTATGGCTACACCTTC. Its translation is CASSLSLTGNYGYTF. The entire variable domain, with the rest obtained from reference TRBV7-8 and TRBJ1-2, is as follows: GAGVSQSPRYKVAKRGQDVALRCDPISGHVSLFWYQQALGQGPEFLTYFQNEAQLDKSGLPSDRFFAERPEGSVSTLKIQRTQQEDSAVYLCASSLSLTGNYGYTFGSGTRLTVV.

This clonotype has a count of ten or more. The chain links TRBV14 to TRBJ2-1; D is ambiguous. Germline lookup yields CDR1 SGHDN and CDR2 FVKESK. V lost 4 bases, J lost 4 bases, and 17 bases lay in between. CDR3 length equals 16 residues. Written as DNA, the CDR3 is TGTGCCAGCAGCCCTTTGGCGGAGTCACCATACAATGAGCAGTTCTTC. It encodes CASSPLAESPYNEQFF.

This clonotype was found many times. The chain joins TRBV29-1 to TRBJ2-5; D ambiguous. V lost 8 bases to trimming and J lost 1 base, with 8 bases between them. The CDR3 totals 11 residues. Germline lookup yields CDR1 SQVTM and CDR2 ANQGSEA. The CDR3 coding sequence is TGCAGCATGGCCCTCCAAGAGACCCAGTACTTC. Residues: CSMALQETQYF. Variable domain in full (rest from reference TRBV29-1 and TRBJ2-5): SAVISQKPSRDICQRGTSLTIQCQVDSQVTMMFWYRQQPGQSLTLIATANQGSEATYESGFVIDKFPISRPNLTFSTLTVSNMSPEDSSIYLCSMALQETQYFGPGTRLLVL.

This clonotype was recorded at least ten times. The rearrangement uses TRBV20-1 and TRBJ2-3; no firm D call. Germline assignment: CDR1 DFQATT and CDR2 SNEGSKA (reference sequence). CDR3 length equals 14 residues. Trimming stripped 5 bases from V and 2 bases from J, with 14 bases between. For the CDR3, the DNA is TGCAGTGCTCGCCCGGTCCCTCTCACAGATACGCAGTATTTT. It specifies CSARPVPLTDTQYF.